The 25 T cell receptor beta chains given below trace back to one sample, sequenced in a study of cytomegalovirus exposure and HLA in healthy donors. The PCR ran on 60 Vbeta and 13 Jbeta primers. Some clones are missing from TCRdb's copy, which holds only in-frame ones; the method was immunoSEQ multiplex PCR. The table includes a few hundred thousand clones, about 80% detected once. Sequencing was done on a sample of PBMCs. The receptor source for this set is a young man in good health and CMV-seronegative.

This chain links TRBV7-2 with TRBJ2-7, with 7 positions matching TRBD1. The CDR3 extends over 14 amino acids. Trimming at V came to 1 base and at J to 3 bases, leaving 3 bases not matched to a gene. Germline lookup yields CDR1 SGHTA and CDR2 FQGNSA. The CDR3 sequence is CASSLDPGGYEQYF. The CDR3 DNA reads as TGTGCCAGCAGCTTAGATCCAGGGGGCTACGAGCAGTACTTC. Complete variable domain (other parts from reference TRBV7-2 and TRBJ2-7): GAGVSQSPSNKVTEKGKDVELRCDPISGHTALYWYRQSLGQGLEFLIYFQGNSAPDKSGLPSDRFSAERTGGSVSTLTIQRTQQEDSAVYLCASSLDPGGYEQYFGPGTRLTVT.

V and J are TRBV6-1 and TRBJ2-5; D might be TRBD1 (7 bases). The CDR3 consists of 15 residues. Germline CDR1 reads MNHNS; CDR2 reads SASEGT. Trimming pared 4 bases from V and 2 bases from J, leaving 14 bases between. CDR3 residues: CASSGGARGQETQYF. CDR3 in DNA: TGTGCCAGCAGTGGGGGGGCCAGGGGGCAAGAGACCCAGTACTTC.

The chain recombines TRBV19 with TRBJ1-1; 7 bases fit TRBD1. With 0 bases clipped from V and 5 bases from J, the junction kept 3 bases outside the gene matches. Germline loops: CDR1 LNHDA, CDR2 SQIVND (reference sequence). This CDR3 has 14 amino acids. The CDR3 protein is CASSIDPQGTEAFF. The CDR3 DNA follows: TGTGCCAGTAGTATAGATCCACAGGGGACTGAAGCTTTCTTT. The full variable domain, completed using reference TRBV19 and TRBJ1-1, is DGGITQSPKYLFRKEGQNVTLSCEQNLNHDAMYWYRQDPGQGLRLIYYSQIVNDFQKGDIAEGYSVSREKKESFPLTVTSAQKNPTAFYLCASSIDPQGTEAFFGQGTRLTVV.

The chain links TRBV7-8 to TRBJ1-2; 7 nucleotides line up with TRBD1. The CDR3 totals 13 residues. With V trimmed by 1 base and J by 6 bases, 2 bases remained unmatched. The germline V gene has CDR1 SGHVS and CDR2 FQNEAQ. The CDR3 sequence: CASSLEGTDGYTF. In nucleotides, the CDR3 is TGTGCCAGCAGCTTAGAGGGGACAGATGGCTACACCTTC.

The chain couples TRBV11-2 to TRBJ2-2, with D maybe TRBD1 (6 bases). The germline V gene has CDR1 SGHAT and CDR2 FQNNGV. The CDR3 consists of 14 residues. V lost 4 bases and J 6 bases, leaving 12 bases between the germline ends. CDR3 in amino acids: CASSSNRVAGELFF. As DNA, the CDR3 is TGTGCCAGCAGCTCCAACAGGGTAGCCGGGGAGCTGTTTTTT. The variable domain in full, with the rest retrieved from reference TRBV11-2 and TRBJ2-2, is EAGVAQSPRYKIIEKRQSVAFWCNPISGHATLYWYQQILGQGPKLLIQFQNNGVVDDSQLPKDRFSAERLKGVDSTLKIQPAKLEDSAVYLCASSSNRVAGELFFGEGSRLTVL.

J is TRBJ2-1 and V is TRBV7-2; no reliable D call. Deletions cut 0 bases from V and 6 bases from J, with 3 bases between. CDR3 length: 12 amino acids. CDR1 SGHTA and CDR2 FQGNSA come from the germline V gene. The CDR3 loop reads CASSLARNEQFF. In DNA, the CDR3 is TGTGCCAGCAGCTTAGCGCGCAATGAGCAGTTCTTC.

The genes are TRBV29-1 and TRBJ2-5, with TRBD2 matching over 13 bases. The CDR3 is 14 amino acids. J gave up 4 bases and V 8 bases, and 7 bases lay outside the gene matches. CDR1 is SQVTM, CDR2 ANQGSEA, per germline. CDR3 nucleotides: TGCAGCCCTCGACTAGCGGGAGGAATAGAGACCCAGTACTTC. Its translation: CSPRLAGGIETQYF.

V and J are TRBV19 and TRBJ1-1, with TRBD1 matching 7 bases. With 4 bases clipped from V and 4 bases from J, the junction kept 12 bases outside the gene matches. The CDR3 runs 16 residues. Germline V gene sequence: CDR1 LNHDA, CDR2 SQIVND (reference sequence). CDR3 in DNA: TGTGCCAGTAGTAGAGGTGAAGGGGGCTTCGGCACTGAAGCTTTCTTT. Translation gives CASSRGEGGFGTEAFF.

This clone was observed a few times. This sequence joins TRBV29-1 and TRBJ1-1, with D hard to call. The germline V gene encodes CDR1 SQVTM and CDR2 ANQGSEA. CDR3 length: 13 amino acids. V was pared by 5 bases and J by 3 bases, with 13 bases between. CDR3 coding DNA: TGCAGCGTTAAAATCACTGGAGACACTGAAGCTTTCTTT. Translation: CSVKITGDTEAFF.

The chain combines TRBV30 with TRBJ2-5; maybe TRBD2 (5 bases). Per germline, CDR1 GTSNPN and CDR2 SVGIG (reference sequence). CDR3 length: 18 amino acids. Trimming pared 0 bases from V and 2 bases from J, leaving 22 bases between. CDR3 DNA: TGTGCCTGGAGTGTACGCTGGGTGGCGGGTACGGCTCAAGAGACCCAGTACTTC. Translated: CAWSVRWVAGTAQETQYF.

DNA for the CDR3: TGTGCCAGTAGTATACAGGGGTTGAACACCGGGGAGCTGTTTTTT. Residues: CASSIQGLNTGELFF. V and J are TRBV19 and TRBJ2-2; D is possibly TRBD1 (6 bases). V dropped 2 bases and J dropped 1 base, with 8 bases sitting between them. The CDR3 is 15 amino acids. The germline V gene encodes CDR1 LNHDA and CDR2 SQIVND (reference sequence).

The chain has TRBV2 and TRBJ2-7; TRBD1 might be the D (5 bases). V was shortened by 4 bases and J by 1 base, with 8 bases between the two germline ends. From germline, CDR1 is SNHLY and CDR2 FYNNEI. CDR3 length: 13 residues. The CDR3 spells CASSGTRSYEQYF. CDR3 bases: TGTGCCAGCAGTGGGACACGTTCCTACGAGCAGTACTTC.

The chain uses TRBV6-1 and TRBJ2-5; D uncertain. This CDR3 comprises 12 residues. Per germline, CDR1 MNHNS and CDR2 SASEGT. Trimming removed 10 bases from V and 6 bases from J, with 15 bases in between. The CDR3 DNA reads TGTGCCACCCTCCCTGACTGGCAGACCCAGTACTTC. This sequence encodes CATLPDWQTQYF.

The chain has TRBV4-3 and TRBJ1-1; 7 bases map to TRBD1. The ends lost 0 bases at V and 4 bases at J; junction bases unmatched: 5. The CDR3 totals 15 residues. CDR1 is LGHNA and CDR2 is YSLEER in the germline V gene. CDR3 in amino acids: CASSQDRWTGTEAFF. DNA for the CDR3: TGCGCCAGCAGCCAAGATAGGTGGACAGGCACTGAAGCTTTCTTT.

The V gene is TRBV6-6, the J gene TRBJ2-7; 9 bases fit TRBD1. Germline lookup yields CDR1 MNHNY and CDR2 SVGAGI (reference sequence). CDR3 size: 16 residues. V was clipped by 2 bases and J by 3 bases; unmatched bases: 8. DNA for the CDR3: TGTGCCAGCAGTTACGGGACAGGGCGTTCTAACTACGAGCAGTACTTC. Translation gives CASSYGTGRSNYEQYF.

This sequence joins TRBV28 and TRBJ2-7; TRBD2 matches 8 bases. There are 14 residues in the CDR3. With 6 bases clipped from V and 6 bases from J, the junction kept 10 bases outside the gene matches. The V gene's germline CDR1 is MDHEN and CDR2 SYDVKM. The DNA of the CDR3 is TGTGCCAGCAGGCTAAGCGGGAGCATCGGCGAGCAGTACTTC. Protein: CASRLSGSIGEQYF.

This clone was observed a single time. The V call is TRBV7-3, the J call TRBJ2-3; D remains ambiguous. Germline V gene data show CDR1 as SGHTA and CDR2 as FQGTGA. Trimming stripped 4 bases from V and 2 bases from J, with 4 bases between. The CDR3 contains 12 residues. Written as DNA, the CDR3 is TGTGCCAGCAGCTACAACACAGATACGCAGTATTTT. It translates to CASSYNTDTQYF. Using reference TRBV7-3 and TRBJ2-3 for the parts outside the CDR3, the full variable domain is GAGVSQTPSNKVTEKGKYVELRCDPISGHTALYWYRQSLGQGPEFLIYFQGTGAADDSGLPNDRFFAVRPEGSVSTLKIQRTERGDSAVYLCASSYNTDTQYFGPGTRLTVL.

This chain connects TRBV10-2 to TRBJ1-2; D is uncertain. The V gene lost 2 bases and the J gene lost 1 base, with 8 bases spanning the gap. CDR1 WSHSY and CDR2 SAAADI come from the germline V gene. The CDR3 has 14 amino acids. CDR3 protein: CASSEDTINYGYTF. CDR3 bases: TGCGCCAGCAGTGAGGACACAATTAACTATGGCTACACCTTC.

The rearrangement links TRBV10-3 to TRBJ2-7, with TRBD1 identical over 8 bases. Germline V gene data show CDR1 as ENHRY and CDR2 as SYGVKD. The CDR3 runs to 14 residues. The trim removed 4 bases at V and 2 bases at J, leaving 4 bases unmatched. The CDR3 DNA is TGTGCCATCAGTGTAACGACAGGGGCCTACGAGCAGTACTTC. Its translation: CAISVTTGAYEQYF.

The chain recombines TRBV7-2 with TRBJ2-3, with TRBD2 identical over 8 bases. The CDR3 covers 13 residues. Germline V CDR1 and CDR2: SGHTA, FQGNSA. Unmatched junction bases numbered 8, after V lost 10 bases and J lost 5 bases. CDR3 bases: TGTGCCATCCACGTGCTAGCGGGAGATACGCAGTATTTT. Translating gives CAIHVLAGDTQYF.

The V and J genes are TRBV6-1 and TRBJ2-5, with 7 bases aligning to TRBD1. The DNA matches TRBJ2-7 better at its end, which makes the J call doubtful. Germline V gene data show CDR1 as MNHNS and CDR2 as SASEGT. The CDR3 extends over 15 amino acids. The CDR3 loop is CASSESTGASYEQYF. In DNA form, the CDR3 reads TGTGCCAGCAGTGAAAGCACAGGGGCCTCCTACGAGCAGTACTTC.

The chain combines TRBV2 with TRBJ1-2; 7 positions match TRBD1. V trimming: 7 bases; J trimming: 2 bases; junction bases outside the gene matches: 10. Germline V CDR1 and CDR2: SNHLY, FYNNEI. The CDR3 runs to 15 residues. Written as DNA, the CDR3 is TGTGCCAGCACCTATTCGGACAGGCGGAACTATGGCTACACCTTC. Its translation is CASTYSDRRNYGYTF.

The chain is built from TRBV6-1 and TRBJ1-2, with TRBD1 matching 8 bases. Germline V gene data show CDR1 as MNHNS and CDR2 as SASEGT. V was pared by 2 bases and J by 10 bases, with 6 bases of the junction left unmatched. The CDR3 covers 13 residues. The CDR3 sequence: CASSESLDRAYTF. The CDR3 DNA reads TGTGCCAGCAGTGAATCTTTGGACAGGGCCTACACCTTC.

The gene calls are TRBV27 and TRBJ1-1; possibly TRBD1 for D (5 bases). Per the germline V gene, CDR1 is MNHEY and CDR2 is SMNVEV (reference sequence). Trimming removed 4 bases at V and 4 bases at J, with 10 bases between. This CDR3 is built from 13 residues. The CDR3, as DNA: TGTGCCAGCAGTTGGGGGAGGGGCACTGAAGCTTTCTTT. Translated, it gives CASSWGRGTEAFF.

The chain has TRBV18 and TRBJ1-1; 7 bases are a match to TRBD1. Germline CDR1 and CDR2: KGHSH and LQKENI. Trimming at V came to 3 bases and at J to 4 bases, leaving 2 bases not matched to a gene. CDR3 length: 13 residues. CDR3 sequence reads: CASSPGDSTEAFF. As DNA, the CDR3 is TGTGCCAGCTCACCCGGGGACAGCACTGAAGCTTTCTTT. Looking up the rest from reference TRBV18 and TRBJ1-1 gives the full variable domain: NAGVMQNPRHLVRRRGQEARLRCSPMKGHSHVYWYRQLPEEGLKFMVYLQKENIIDESGMPKERFSAEFPKEGPSILRIQQVVRGDSAAYFCASSPGDSTEAFFGQGTRLTVV.